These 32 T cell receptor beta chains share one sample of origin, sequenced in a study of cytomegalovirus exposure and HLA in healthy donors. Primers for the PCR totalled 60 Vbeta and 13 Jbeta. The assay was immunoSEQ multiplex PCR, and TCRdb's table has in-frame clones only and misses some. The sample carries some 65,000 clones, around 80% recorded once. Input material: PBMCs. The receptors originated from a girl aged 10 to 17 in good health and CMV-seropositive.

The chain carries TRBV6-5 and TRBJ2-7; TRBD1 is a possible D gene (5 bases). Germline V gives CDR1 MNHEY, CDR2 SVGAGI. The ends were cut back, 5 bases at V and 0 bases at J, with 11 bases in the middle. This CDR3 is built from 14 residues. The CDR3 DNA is TGTGCCAGCAGTCCACCGACAGCCTCCTACGAGCAGTACTTC. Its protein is CASSPPTASYEQYF.

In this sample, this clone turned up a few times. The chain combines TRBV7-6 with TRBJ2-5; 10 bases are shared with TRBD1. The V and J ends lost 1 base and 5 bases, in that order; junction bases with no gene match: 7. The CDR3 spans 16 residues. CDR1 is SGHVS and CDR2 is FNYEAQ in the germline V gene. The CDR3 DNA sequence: TGTGCCAGCAGCTTAGGGGCGACAGGGGGCTTTGAGACCCAGTACTTC. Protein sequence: CASSLGATGGFETQYF.

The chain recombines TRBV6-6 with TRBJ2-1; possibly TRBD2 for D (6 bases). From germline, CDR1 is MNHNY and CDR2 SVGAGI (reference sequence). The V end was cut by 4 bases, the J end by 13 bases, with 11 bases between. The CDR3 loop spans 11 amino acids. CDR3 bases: TGTGCCAGCAGTTCCCCGGGACTCCAGTTCTTC. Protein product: CASSSPGLQFF.

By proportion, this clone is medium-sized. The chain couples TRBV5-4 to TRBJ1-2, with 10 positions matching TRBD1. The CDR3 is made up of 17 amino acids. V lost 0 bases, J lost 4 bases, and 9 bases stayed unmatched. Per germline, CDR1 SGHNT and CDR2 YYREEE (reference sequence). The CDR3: CASSLASRGQGPYGYTF. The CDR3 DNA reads TGTGCCAGCAGCTTGGCCTCCAGGGGACAGGGGCCCTATGGCTACACCTTC.

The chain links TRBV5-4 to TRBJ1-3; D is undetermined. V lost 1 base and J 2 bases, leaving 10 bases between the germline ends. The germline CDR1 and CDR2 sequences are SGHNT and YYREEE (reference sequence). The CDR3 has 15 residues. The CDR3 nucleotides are TGTGCCAGCAGCTTGCCGGGGAGGGCTGGAAACACCATATATTTT. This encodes CASSLPGRAGNTIYF.

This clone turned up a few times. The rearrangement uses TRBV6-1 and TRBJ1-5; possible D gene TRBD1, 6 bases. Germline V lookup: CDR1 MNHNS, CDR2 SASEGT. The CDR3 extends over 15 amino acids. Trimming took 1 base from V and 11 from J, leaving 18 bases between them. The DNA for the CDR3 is TGTGCCAGCAGTGAAGTTGGGACAAGAGGGTCAGCCCAGCATTTT. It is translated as CASSEVGTRGSAQHF.

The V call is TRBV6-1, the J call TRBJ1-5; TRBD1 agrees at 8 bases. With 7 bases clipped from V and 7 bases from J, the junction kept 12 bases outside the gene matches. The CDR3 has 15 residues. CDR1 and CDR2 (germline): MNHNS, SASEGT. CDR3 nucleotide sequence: TGTGCCAGCATCCCCACGGACAGGGCACCCCAGCCCCAGCATTTT. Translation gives CASIPTDRAPQPQHF.

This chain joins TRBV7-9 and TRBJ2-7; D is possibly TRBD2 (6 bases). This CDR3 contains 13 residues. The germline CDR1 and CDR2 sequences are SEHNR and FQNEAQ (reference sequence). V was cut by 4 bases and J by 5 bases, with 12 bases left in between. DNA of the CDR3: TGTGCCAGCAGCTGGAGGGGCGACCACGAGCAGTACTTC. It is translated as CASSWRGDHEQYF.

In DNA form, the CDR3 reads TGTGCCAGCAGTTACTCGCGAGCGGACGCCCGGGGCTACACCTTC. It encodes CASSYSRADARGYTF. V usage is TRBV6-6 and J usage is TRBJ1-2; no clear D gene. Trimming took off 0 bases at V and 8 bases at J, with 16 bases between the two ends. Germline loops: CDR1 MNHNY, CDR2 SVGAGI (reference sequence). The CDR3 is 15 residues long.

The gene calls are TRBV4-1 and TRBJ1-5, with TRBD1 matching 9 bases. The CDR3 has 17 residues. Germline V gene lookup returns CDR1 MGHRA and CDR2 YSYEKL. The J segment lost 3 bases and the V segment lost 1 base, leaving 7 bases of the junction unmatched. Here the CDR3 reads CASSQGLGTGYNQPQHF. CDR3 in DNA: TGCGCCAGCAGCCAAGGATTGGGGACAGGGTACAATCAGCCCCAGCATTTT.

CDR3 protein: CASSQVKLAGDDEQYF. The CDR3 nucleotides read TGTGCCAGCAGCCAAGTGAAGCTAGCGGGAGATGACGAGCAGTACTTC. V and J are TRBV14 and TRBJ2-7; 10 bases match TRBD2. The CDR3 extends over 16 amino acids. From germline, CDR1 is SGHDN and CDR2 FVKESK. J gave up 5 bases and V 1 base, and 8 bases lay outside the gene matches.

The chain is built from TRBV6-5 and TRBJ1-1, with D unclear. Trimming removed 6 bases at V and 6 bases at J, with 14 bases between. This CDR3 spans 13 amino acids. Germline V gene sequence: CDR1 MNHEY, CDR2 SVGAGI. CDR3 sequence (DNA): TGTGCCAGCAGGAATGGCGGGAGCGCTGAAGCTTTCTTT. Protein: CASRNGGSAEAFF.

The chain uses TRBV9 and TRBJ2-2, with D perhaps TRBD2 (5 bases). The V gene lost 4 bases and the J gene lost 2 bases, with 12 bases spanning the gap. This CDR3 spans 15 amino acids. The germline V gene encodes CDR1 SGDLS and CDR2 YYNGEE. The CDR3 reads CASSPGLENTGELFF. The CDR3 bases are TGTGCCAGCAGCCCTGGACTCGAAAACACCGGGGAGCTGTTTTTT.

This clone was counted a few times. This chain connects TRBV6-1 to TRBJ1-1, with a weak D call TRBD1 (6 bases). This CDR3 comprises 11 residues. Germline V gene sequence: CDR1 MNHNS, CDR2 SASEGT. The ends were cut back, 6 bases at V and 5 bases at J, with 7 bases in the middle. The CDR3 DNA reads TGTGCCAGCAGAGGACAGACTGAAGCTTTCTTT. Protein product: CASRGQTEAFF.

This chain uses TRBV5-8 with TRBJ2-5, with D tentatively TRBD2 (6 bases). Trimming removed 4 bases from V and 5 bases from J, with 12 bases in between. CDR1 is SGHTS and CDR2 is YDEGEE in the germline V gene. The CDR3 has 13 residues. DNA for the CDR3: TGTGCCAGCAGCCCCTGGGGGGTGGAGACCCAGTACTTC. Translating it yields CASSPWGVETQYF.

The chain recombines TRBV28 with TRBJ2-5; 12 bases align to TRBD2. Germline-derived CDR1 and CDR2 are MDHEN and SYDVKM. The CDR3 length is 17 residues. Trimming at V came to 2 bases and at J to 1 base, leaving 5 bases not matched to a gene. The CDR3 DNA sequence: TGTGCCAGCAGTTTAGGTCTAGCGGGGGGGTTCCAAGAGACCCAGTACTTC. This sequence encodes CASSLGLAGGFQETQYF.

Here the CDR3 reads CASSGGTNQGHEQFF. DNA for the CDR3: TGTGCCAGCAGCGGCGGGACTAATCAGGGACATGAGCAGTTCTTC. J is TRBJ2-1 and V is TRBV11-2, with 7 bases fitting TRBD2. Germline assignment: CDR1 SGHAT and CDR2 FQNNGV. Trimming took 5 bases from V and 8 from J; bases not matched to a gene: 12. The CDR3 extends over 15 amino acids.

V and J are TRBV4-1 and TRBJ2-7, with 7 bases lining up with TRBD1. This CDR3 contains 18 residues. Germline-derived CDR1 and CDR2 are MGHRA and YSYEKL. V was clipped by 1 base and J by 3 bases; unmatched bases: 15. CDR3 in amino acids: CASSQADRDGGLFYEQYF. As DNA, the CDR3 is TGCGCCAGCAGCCAAGCTGACAGGGATGGGGGCCTCTTCTACGAGCAGTACTTC.

The DNA of the CDR3 is TGTGCCAGTCGGGAGGCCGGGACAGGGAATTCACCCCTCCACTTT. Its translation: CASREAGTGNSPLHF. The rearrangement joins TRBV6-1 to TRBJ1-6; 9 bases match TRBD1. V lost 9 bases, J lost 7 bases, and 10 bases stayed unmatched. The CDR3 is 15 amino acids. Looked up from germline, CDR1 is MNHNS and CDR2 is SASEGT.

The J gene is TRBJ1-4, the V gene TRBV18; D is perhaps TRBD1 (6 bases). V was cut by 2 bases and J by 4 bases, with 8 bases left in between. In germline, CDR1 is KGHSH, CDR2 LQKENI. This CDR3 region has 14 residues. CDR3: CASSPGGDNEKLFF. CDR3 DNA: TGTGCCAGCTCACCAGGGGGCGATAATGAAAAACTGTTTTTT.

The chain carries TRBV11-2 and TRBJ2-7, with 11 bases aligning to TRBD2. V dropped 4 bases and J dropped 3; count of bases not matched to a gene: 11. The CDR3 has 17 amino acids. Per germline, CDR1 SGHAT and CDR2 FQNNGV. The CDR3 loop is CASSSPFFSGRVYEQYF. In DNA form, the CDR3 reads TGTGCCAGCAGCTCGCCTTTTTTTAGCGGGAGGGTCTACGAGCAGTACTTC.

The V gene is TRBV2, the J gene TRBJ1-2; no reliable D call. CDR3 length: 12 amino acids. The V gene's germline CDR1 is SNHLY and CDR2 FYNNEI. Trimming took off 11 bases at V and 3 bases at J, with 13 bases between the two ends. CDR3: CAGYAGYYGYTF. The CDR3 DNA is TGTGCCGGCTACGCGGGGTACTATGGCTACACCTTC.

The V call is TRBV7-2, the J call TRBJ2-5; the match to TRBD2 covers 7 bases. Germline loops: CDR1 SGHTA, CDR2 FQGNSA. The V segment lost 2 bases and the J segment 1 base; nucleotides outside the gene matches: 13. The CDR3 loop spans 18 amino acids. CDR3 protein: CASSLFPGRGGGQETQYF. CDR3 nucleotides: TGTGCCAGCAGCTTATTTCCCGGACGCGGGGGAGGCCAAGAGACCCAGTACTTC.

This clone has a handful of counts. The CDR3 protein is CASSQGAPSGYTF. Written as DNA, the CDR3 is TGTGCCAGCAGTCAGGGGGCGCCCTCTGGCTACACCTTC. The chain carries TRBV28 and TRBJ1-2; TRBD1 matches at 8 bases. CDR3 length: 13 residues. Germline CDR1 and CDR2: MDHEN and SYDVKM. The V gene end was trimmed by 5 bases and the J gene end by 7 bases; junction bases not matched to a gene: 6.

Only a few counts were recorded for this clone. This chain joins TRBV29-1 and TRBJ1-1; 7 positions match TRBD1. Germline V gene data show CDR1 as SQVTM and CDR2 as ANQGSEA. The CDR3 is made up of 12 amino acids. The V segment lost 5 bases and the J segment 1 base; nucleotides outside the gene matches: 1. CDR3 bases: TGCAGCGTTTACAGGGGGAACACTGAAGCTTTCTTT. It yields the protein CSVYRGNTEAFF.

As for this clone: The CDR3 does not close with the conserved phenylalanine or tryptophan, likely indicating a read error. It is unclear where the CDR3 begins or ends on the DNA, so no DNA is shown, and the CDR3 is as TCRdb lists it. This CDR3 reads CASSLEGGGTV. This rearrangement joins TRBV7-2 to TRBJ1-1. The CDR3 spans 11 amino acids, including both terminal residues. Germline values: CDR1 SGHTA, CDR2 FQGNSA.

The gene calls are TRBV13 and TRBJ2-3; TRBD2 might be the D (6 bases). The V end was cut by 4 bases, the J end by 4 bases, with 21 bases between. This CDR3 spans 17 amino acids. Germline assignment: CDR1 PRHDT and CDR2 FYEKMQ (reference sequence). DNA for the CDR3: TGTGCCAGCAGCTCCCAACCGTGGCGGGATCACGCAGATACGCAGTATTTT. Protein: CASSSQPWRDHADTQYF.

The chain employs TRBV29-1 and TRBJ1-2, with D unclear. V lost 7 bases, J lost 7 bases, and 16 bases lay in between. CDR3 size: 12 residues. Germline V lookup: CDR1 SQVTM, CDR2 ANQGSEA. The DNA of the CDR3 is TGCAGCGGAGATAAGGAGGGAGGTGGCTACACCTTC. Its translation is CSGDKEGGGYTF.

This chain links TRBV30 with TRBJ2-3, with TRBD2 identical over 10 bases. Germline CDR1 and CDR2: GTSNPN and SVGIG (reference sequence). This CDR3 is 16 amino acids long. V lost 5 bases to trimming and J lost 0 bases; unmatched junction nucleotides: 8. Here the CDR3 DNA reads TGTGCCTGGGTGACATTAGCGGGGGGTAGCACAGATACGCAGTATTTT. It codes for CAWVTLAGGSTDTQYF.

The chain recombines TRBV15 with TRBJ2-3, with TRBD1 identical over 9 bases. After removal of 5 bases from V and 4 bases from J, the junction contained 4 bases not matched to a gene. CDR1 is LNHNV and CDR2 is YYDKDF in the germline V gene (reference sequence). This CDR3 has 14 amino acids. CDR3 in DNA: TGTGCCACCAGCCGGACAGGGGAAGCAGATACGCAGTATTTT. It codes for CATSRTGEADTQYF.

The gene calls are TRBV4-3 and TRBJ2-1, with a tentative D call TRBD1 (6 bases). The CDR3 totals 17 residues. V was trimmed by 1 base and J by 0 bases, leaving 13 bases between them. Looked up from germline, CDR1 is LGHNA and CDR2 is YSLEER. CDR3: CASSQAWGQISYNEQFF. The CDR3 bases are TGCGCCAGCAGCCAAGCATGGGGGCAGATCTCCTACAATGAGCAGTTCTTC.

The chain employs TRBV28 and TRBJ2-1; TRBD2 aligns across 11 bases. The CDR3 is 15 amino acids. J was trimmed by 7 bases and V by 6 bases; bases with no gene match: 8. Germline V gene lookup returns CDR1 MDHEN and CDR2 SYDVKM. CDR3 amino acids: CASSTSGRVENEQFF. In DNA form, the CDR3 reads TGTGCCAGCAGCACTAGCGGGAGAGTGGAGAATGAGCAGTTCTTC.